Listed below are T cell receptor beta chains from one sample, sequenced in a study of shared clonotypes between healthy human individuals. The protocol was immunoSEQ multiplex PCR, while the TCRdb copy is restricted to in-frame clones and leaves out a portion. The data hold more than 450,000 clones, with approximately 85% observed a single time. The sequenced sample consisted of PBMCs. The source is a woman aged 40-49 years in good health. Some clones in this sample may be carry-over from other donors' samples. Both conserved end residues are part of each CDR3. A D gene is named only where the DNA matches it firmly. Size is omitted from some rows. Given values are once, few, many or a class for expanded clones.

V	J	D	size	DNA	CDR3
TRBV30	TRBJ1-2	NA	NA	TGTGCCTGGAGCAAAGCCCTCTATGGCTACACCTTC	CAWSKALYGYTF
TRBV27	TRBJ2-7	TRBD2	NA	TGTGCCAGCAGTCCCCTCCGGGGGGTTACCTACGAGCAGTACTTC	CASSPLRGVTYEQYF
TRBV28	TRBJ2-1	TRBD1	NA	TGTGCCAGCAGTCCCAGACAGGGCTCGCATGAGCAGTTCTTC	CASSPRQGSHEQFF
TRBV15	TRBJ1-5	NA	NA	TGTGCCACCAGCACCCTTAGCAATCAGCCCCAGCATTTT	CATSTLSNQPQHF
TRBV28	TRBJ2-4	NA	NA	TGTGCCAGCAGTTTTTATACTGGGTACAAAAACATTCAGTACTTC	CASSFYTGYKNIQYF
TRBV10-2	TRBJ1-4	NA	many	TGCGCCAGCAGTGCCGGGGGCGATAATGAAAAACTGTTTTTT	CASSAGGDNEKLFF
TRBV2	TRBJ2-7	TRBD2	NA	TGTGCCAGCAGTGACCGGGAGGGCTCCTACGAGCAGTACTTC	CASSDREGSYEQYF
TRBV28	TRBJ2-2	NA	once	TGTGCCAGCAGTGCCGCCCGGACTGGGGCCGGGGAGCTGTTTTTT	CASSAARTGAGELFF
TRBV9	TRBJ2-1	TRBD2	NA	TGTGCCAGCAGCGTAGTCCTAGCGGGAGGTTTGGGTGAGCAGTTCTTC	CASSVVLAGGLGEQFF
TRBV9	TRBJ2-5	TRBD1	NA	TGTGCCAGCAGTCCTCCCGGGACAGGGGGTTTAGAGACCCAGTACTTC	CASSPPGTGGLETQYF
TRBV27	TRBJ2-7	TRBD2	NA	TGTGCCAGCAGTAGGACTAGCGCGACAGTAGGAGGCTCCTACGAGCAGTACTTC	CASSRTSATVGGSYEQYF
TRBV9	TRBJ2-7	TRBD2	NA	TGTGCCAGCAGCGCGGGACTAGCGGACTCCTACGAGCAGTACTTC	CASSAGLADSYEQYF
TRBV30	TRBJ2-3	TRBD2	NA	TGTGCCTGGAGTCCAAACCCGGGGCTAGCGGGAGTAAGGACAGATACGCAGTATTTT	CAWSPNPGLAGVRTDTQYF
TRBV5-1	TRBJ2-2	TRBD2	NA	TGCGCCAGCAGCAAGGGACTAGCAAACACCGGGGAGCTGTTTTTT	CASSKGLANTGELFF
TRBV28	TRBJ2-4	NA	NA	TGTGCCAGCAGTGAGACAGGAGCCCTAGCCAAAAACATTCAGTACTTC	CASSETGALAKNIQYF
TRBV19	TRBJ2-7	NA	NA	TGTGCCAGTAGTAGTGCAGGGTATTACGAGCAGTACTTC	CASSSAGYYEQYF
TRBV29-1	TRBJ1-5	NA	NA	TGCAGCGTGGGAAAACAGGGAAGTGAGCCCCAGCATTTT	CSVGKQGSEPQHF
TRBV9	TRBJ2-2	TRBD1	NA	TGTGCCAGCAGCGATCGACAGGGCGGTCAGACCGGGGAGCTGTTTTTT	CASSDRQGGQTGELFF
TRBV10-3	TRBJ2-5	TRBD2	NA	TGTGCCATCAGTTCGGGGACTAGCGGGGCCCCTTACTTC	CAISSGTSGAPYF
TRBV28	TRBJ1-5	NA	NA	TGTGCCAGCAGTTTAAGGCCAGGACGAGATCAGCCCCAGCATTTT	CASSLRPGRDQPQHF
TRBV7-2	TRBJ1-1	NA	NA	TGTGCCAGCAGCTTAGACTTTGTAGCGGAGGAAGCTTTCTTT	CASSLDFVAEEAFF
TRBV7-2	TRBJ2-7	NA	NA	TGTGCCAGCAGAGAGGGCTCCTACGAGCAGTACTTC	CASREGSYEQYF
TRBV5-5	TRBJ2-1	NA	NA	TGTGCCAGCAGCGGGGCCTTGGGACGGAACAATGAGCAGTTCTTC	CASSGALGRNNEQFF
TRBV6-4	TRBJ2-1	TRBD2	NA	TGTGCCAGCAGTGACCGGGGGGAGGGGTTCAATGAGCAGTTCTTC	CASSDRGEGFNEQFF
TRBV7-8	TRBJ1-1	NA	NA	TGTGCCAGCAGCTTAGCGTGGCAGAACACTGAAGCTTTCTTT	CASSLAWQNTEAFF
TRBV5-1	TRBJ2-2	NA	NA	TGCGCCAGCAGCCGGGACGTAAACACCGGGGAGCTGTTTTTT	CASSRDVNTGELFF
TRBV6-6	TRBJ1-2	TRBD1	NA	TGTGCCAGCAGTTACGGGACAGTGAACTATGGCTACACCTTC	CASSYGTVNYGYTF